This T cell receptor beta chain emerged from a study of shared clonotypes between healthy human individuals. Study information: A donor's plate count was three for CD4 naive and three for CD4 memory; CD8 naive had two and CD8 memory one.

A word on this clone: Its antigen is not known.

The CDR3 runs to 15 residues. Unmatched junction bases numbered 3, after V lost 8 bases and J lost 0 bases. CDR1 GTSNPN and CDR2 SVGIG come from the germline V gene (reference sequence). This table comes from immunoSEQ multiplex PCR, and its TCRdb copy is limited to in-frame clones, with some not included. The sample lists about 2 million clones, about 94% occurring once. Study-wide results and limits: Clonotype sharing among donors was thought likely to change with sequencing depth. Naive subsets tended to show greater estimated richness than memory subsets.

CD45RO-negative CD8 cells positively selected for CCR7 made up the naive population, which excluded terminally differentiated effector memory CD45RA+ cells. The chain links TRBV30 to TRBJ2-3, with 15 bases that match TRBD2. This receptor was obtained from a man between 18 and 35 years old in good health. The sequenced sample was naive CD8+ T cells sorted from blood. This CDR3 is CAAGLAGGSTDTQYF. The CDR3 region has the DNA TGTGCCGCCGGACTAGCGGGAGGGAGCACAGATACGCAGTATTTT.